Each of the 27 T cell receptor beta chains below was sequenced from the same sample in a study of memory CD8 T cells in hepatitis C reinfection. As to time point: peak reinfection, 3 to 8 weeks after reinfection detection. Sorted cells were sequenced directly ex vivo without any in vitro expansion. TCRdb's copy holds only in-frame clones and misses some; the assay was immunoSEQ multiplex PCR. This sample carries tens of thousands of clones, roughly 90% of them seen once, and the ten largest clones take around 1.2%. The sequenced sample was naive CD8+ T cells sorted from blood. The receptors come from a young man with hepatitis C virus infection.

V gene TRBV27 combines with J gene TRBJ2-5; a possible D gene is TRBD1 (5 bases). Germline V gives CDR1 MNHEY, CDR2 SMNVEV (reference sequence). V lost 1 base to trimming and J lost 4 bases, with 10 bases between them. The CDR3 length is 14 residues. As DNA, the CDR3 is TGTGCCAGCAGTTTATGGGCAAGGGGAGAGACCCAGTACTTC. It is translated as CASSLWARGETQYF.

The chain recombines TRBV5-1 with TRBJ2-7; perhaps TRBD1 as D (5 bases). Germline CDR1 is SGHRS and CDR2 is YFSETQ. The CDR3 runs 13 residues. V was trimmed by 4 bases and J by 7 bases, leaving 15 bases between them. CDR3 amino acids: CASSEDNNREQYF. CDR3 in DNA: TGCGCCAGCAGCGAGGACAACAACCGGGAGCAGTACTTC.

The chain combines TRBV7-6 with TRBJ2-3; TRBD2 might be the D (5 bases). Deletions cut 0 bases from V and 2 bases from J, with 12 bases between. This CDR3 contains 16 residues. CDR1 SGHVS and CDR2 FNYEAQ come from the germline V gene. DNA of the CDR3: TGTGCCAGCAGCTTAGCTTGGAATAGCGCCACAGATACGCAGTATTTT. It translates to CASSLAWNSATDTQYF.

This chain connects TRBV6-5 to TRBJ2-5, with TRBD2 as a possible D gene (5 bases). This CDR3 region has 12 residues. V shed 5 bases and J shed 2 bases, with 6 bases lying between them. In germline, CDR1 is MNHEY, CDR2 SVGAGI. Written as DNA, the CDR3 is TGTGCCAGCAGTGAGCGGCAAGAGACCCAGTACTTC. Amino acid sequence: CASSERQETQYF.

This chain connects TRBV15 to TRBJ1-1; possible D gene TRBD1, 5 bases. The CDR3 covers 13 residues. The V gene's germline CDR1 is LNHNV and CDR2 YYDKDF (reference sequence). V lost 6 bases and J lost 0, with 8 bases in between. The CDR3 reads CATSPGVNTEAFF. In nucleotides, the CDR3 is TGTGCCACCAGTCCGGGGGTGAACACTGAAGCTTTCTTT.

The chain employs TRBV2 and TRBJ2-7, with 8 bases fitting TRBD2. In germline, CDR1 is SNHLY, CDR2 FYNNEI. The CDR3 sequence is 13 residues long. The junction had 10 bases not matched to a gene; V was cut back by 8 bases and J by 7 bases. CDR3 loop: CASGSSGSGEQYF. In DNA, the CDR3 is TGTGCCAGCGGCTCTAGCGGGTCGGGAGAGCAGTACTTC.

This sequence joins TRBV6-5 and TRBJ2-3; D gene ambiguous. The CDR3 is made up of 13 amino acids. Trimming cost V 2 bases and J 3 bases, with 6 bases left between them. Germline V lookup: CDR1 MNHEY, CDR2 SVGAGI. The CDR3 sequence: CASSYRVTDTQYF. CDR3 DNA: TGTGCCAGCAGTTACCGAGTGACAGATACGCAGTATTTT.

V and J are TRBV10-1 and TRBJ2-5, with 7 nucleotides matching TRBD1. Germline V gene lookup returns CDR1 WNHNN and CDR2 SYGVQD (reference sequence). This CDR3 is built from 13 residues. The trim removed 2 bases at V and 4 bases at J, leaving 1 base unmatched. As DNA, the CDR3 is TGCGCCAGCAGTGAGGCAGGGGGAGAGACCCAGTACTTC. It specifies CASSEAGGETQYF.

This clone was observed a handful of times. This rearrangement joins TRBV6-6 to TRBJ1-4; D not resolved. Germline V gene lookup returns CDR1 MNHNY and CDR2 SVGAGI (reference sequence). The CDR3 length is 14 residues. V was pared by 2 bases and J by 2 bases, with 6 bases between. The CDR3: CASSYADTNEKLFF. The DNA for the CDR3 is TGTGCCAGCAGTTACGCGGATACTAATGAAAAACTGTTTTTT.

The V gene is TRBV4-1, the J gene TRBJ1-1, with D perhaps TRBD1 (5 bases). Trimming took 1 base from V and 0 from J, leaving 6 bases between them. This CDR3 is built from 14 residues. Per germline, CDR1 MGHRA and CDR2 YSYEKL. The CDR3 here is CASSQADMNTEAFF. Here the CDR3 DNA reads TGCGCCAGCAGCCAAGCGGACATGAACACTGAAGCTTTCTTT.

The gene calls are TRBV5-1 and TRBJ2-7, with D tentatively TRBD1 (6 bases). Looked up from germline, CDR1 is SGHRS and CDR2 is YFSETQ. This CDR3 comprises 14 residues. Trimming stripped 4 bases from V and 3 bases from J, with 14 bases between. In nucleotides, the CDR3 is TGCGCCAGCAGCCGGGCAGGGGATTACTACGAGCAGTACTTC. Its protein product is CASSRAGDYYEQYF.

The chain has TRBV7-2 and TRBJ2-1; the match to TRBD1 covers 8 bases. V lost 5 bases to trimming and J lost 9 bases; unmatched junction nucleotides: 3. CDR1 is SGHTA, CDR2 FQGNSA, per germline. CDR3 length: 12 residues. CDR3 region: CASSQTGAEQFF. CDR3 bases: TGTGCCAGCAGCCAGACAGGGGCTGAGCAGTTCTTC.

The chain recombines TRBV29-1 with TRBJ2-2; TRBD1 is a possible D gene (6 bases). The CDR3 spans 14 residues. Trimming took 5 bases from V and 3 from J, leaving 13 bases between them. Germline loops: CDR1 SQVTM, CDR2 ANQGSEA. In DNA form, the CDR3 reads TGCAGCGTTACTGGGGGCCGTCACACCGGGGAGCTGTTTTTT. It specifies CSVTGGRHTGELFF.

This clone was seen a single time. This chain uses TRBV28 with TRBJ2-5; 9 bases fit TRBD1. With 3 bases clipped from V and 2 bases from J, the junction kept 7 bases outside the gene matches. The CDR3 totals 16 residues. From germline, CDR1 is MDHEN and CDR2 SYDVKM. For the CDR3, the DNA is TGTGCCAGCAGTTTGCGAGGGGACAGGGTTCAAGAGACCCAGTACTTC. Amino acid sequence: CASSLRGDRVQETQYF.

Concerning this clone itself: Within the sample, other DNA sequences also encode this same CDR3. This chain joins TRBV10-3 and TRBJ2-7, with D tentatively TRBD1 (5 bases). Germline lookup yields CDR1 ENHRY and CDR2 SYGVKD. The length of the CDR3 is 8 residues. In nucleotides, the CDR3 is TGTGCCATCATTCCCAGGGATGTC. It translates to CAIIPRDV.

The chain links TRBV10-3 to TRBJ2-1, with D possibly being TRBD2 (6 bases). Germline CDR1 and CDR2: ENHRY and SYGVKD. The CDR3 extends over 14 amino acids. V lost 3 bases, J lost 5 bases, and 11 bases lay in between. Here the CDR3 DNA reads TGTGCCATCAGTGAAGGCGGGACGAACAATGAGCAGTTCTTC. It translates to CAISEGGTNNEQFF.

The table lists this clone with a few counts. CDR3 DNA: TGTGCCAGCCGGGACAGCCAAGAGACCCAGTACTTC. Amino acids: CASRDSQETQYF. V and J are TRBV2 and TRBJ2-5, with TRBD1 matching over 7 bases. J gave up 1 base and V 8 bases, and 1 base lay outside the gene matches. The CDR3 runs to 12 residues. CDR1 SNHLY and CDR2 FYNNEI come from the germline V gene.

Of note for this clone: A junction boundary mismatches the germline segment, possibly from a read error. The chain combines TRBV19 with TRBJ2-2; maybe TRBD1 (7 bases). This CDR3 has 14 amino acids. The germline V gene has CDR1 LNHDA and CDR2 SQIVND (reference sequence). The CDR3 region has the DNA TGTGCCAGTAGTACAGGGGGGAACACCGGGGAGCTGCTTTTT. It is translated as CASSTGGNTGELLF.

The chain carries TRBV5-8 and TRBJ2-1, with D possibly TRBD1 on 5 matching bases. Germline V gene lookup returns CDR1 SGHTS and CDR2 YDEGEE. V lost 4 bases, J lost 3 bases, and 17 bases lay in between. This CDR3 comprises 16 residues. This CDR3 reads CASSQRTTGLYNEQFF. Written as DNA, the CDR3 is TGTGCCAGCAGCCAGCGTACAACAGGTCTCTACAATGAGCAGTTCTTC. Full variable domain (outside the CDR3, taken from reference TRBV5-8 and TRBJ2-1): EAGVTQSPTHLIKTRGQQATLRCSPISGHTSVYWYQQALGLGLQFLLWYDEGEERNRGNFPPRFSGRQFPNYSSELNVNALELEDSALYLCASSQRTTGLYNEQFFGPGTRLTVL.

This chain joins TRBV5-5 and TRBJ2-7, with 7 nucleotides matching TRBD1. V was clipped by 4 bases and J by 6 bases; unmatched bases: 7. CDR1 and CDR2 from the germline V gene are SGHKS and YYEKEE (reference sequence). This CDR3 has 13 residues. The chain's CDR3 is CASSTPDRVEQYF. CDR3 bases: TGTGCCAGCAGCACCCCCGACAGGGTCGAGCAGTACTTC.

CDR3 sequence reads: CASSYGGRSYEQYF. CDR3 DNA: TGTGCCAGCAGTTACGGAGGGAGATCCTACGAGCAGTACTTC. The chain uses TRBV6-5 and TRBJ2-7; weak D call: TRBD2 (6 bases). Between the trimmed V and J ends, which lost 2 bases and 1 base, there was a span of 9 bases. Germline V CDR1 and CDR2: MNHEY, SVGAGI. CDR3 size: 14 residues.

The chain carries TRBV6-6 and TRBJ2-6, with a tentative D call TRBD1 (5 bases). The CDR3 runs to 14 residues. Germline V gives CDR1 MNHNY, CDR2 SVGAGI (reference sequence). V was shortened by 5 bases and J by 4 bases, with 9 bases between the two germline ends. The CDR3 sequence is CASSLWTGANVLTF. The CDR3 coding sequence is TGTGCCAGCAGTCTCTGGACAGGGGCCAACGTCCTGACTTTC.

J is TRBJ2-3 and V is TRBV11-3; D remains ambiguous. The CDR3 spans 16 residues. Trimming removed 1 base at V and 0 bases at J, with 11 bases between. Germline CDR1 is SGHNT and CDR2 is YENEEA. CDR3 sequence: CASSLVYNPSTDTQYF. Here the CDR3 DNA reads TGTGCCAGCAGCTTAGTTTACAACCCTAGCACAGATACGCAGTATTTT.

The chain links TRBV5-1 to TRBJ1-1; 7 nucleotides agree with TRBD1. The germline CDR1 and CDR2 sequences are SGHRS and YFSETQ. The CDR3 has 13 residues. V dropped 8 bases and J dropped 1; count of bases not matched to a gene: 5. DNA for the CDR3: TGCGCCAGTGGAACAGGGGCGAACACTGAAGCTTTCTTT. It codes for CASGTGANTEAFF.

V usage is TRBV7-2 and J usage is TRBJ2-3, with TRBD1 identical over 8 bases. The V and J ends lost 5 bases and 10 bases, in that order; junction bases with no gene match: 5. The CDR3 totals 12 residues. Germline loops: CDR1 SGHTA, CDR2 FQGNSA. As DNA, the CDR3 is TGTGCCAGCAGCGCAGGGGGCATATCGCAGTATTTT. Translated: CASSAGGISQYF.

The V gene is TRBV5-1, the J gene TRBJ1-1; 8 bases match TRBD1. This CDR3 has 17 amino acids. From germline, CDR1 is SGHRS and CDR2 YFSETQ. V shed 4 bases, J shed 3 bases, and the junction held 14 bases outside the gene matches. The CDR3 DNA is TGCGCCAGCAGCCAAGGGACAGGCTACCTAATGTACACTGAAGCTTTCTTT. This gives the protein CASSQGTGYLMYTEAFF.

To note about this clone: Compared with germline, one end of the junction differs, possibly owing to a read error. This rearrangement joins TRBV2 to TRBJ2-1; 10 nucleotides agree with TRBD2. CDR1 and CDR2 (germline): SNHLY, FYNNEI. The CDR3 covers 17 residues. The CDR3 DNA sequence: TGTGCCAGCAGTGGTTCCCTAGCGGGAGTCACCTACAATAAGCAGTTCTTC. Encoded protein: CASSGSLAGVTYNKQFF.